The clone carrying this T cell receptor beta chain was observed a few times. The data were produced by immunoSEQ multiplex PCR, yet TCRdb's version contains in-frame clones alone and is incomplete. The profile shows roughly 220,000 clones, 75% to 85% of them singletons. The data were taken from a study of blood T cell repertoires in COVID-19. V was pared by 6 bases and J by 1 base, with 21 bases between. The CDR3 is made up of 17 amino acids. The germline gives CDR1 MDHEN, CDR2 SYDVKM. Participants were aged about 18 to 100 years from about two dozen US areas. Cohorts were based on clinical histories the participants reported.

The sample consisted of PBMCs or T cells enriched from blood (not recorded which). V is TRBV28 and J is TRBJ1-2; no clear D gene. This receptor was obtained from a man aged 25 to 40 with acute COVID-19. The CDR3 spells CASRNNEGKAYNYGYTF. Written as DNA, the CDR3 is TGTGCCAGCAGAAATAACGAGGGAAAGGCTTATAACTATGGCTACACCTTC.